The 3 T cell receptor beta chains below come from one sample, sequenced in a study of shared clonotypes between healthy human individuals. The table came from immunoSEQ multiplex PCR; TCRdb's copy has only in-frame clones and leaves some out. This sample has some 500,000 clones; about 80% occur once, and the top ten carry approximately 12%. The specimen sequenced was PBMCs. The receptors shown here come from a middle-aged woman in good health. Some clones in this sample may be carry-over from other donors' samples.

V is TRBV19 and J is TRBJ2-7, with a tentative D call TRBD1 (5 bases). V lost 1 base and J lost 0, with 10 bases in between. Germline V gene data show CDR1 as LNHDA and CDR2 as SQIVND (reference sequence). This CDR3 is 15 amino acids long. CDR3 in amino acids: CASSIVFGASYEQYF. The CDR3 region has the DNA TGTGCCAGTAGTATAGTCTTTGGGGCCTCCTACGAGCAGTACTTC.

The chain uses TRBV6-6 and TRBJ1-4; unclear D gene. V dropped 6 bases and J dropped 8 bases, with 10 bases sitting between them. Germline V CDR1 and CDR2: MNHNY, SVGAGI (reference sequence). This CDR3 is built from 12 residues. CDR3 region: CASRDTVEKLFF. The CDR3 nucleotides are TGTGCCAGCAGGGATACCGTCGAAAAACTGTTTTTT.

The chain links TRBV5-1 to TRBJ1-1; the match to TRBD1 covers 7 bases. The length of the CDR3 is 14 residues. Germline V lookup: CDR1 SGHRS, CDR2 YFSETQ. The ends lost 6 bases at V and 0 bases at J; junction bases unmatched: 5. The CDR3 region is CASNFGTVNTEAFF. CDR3 DNA: TGCGCCAGCAACTTCGGGACAGTGAACACTGAAGCTTTCTTT.